Following are 3 T cell receptor beta chains from one sample sequenced in a study of shared clonotypes between healthy human individuals. Sequenced by immunoSEQ multiplex PCR; TCRdb stores in-frame clones only, minus some. This table has about 990,000 clones, roughly 74% appearing once. Sequences were obtained from memory CD4+ T cells from PBMCs. Subset defined: CD45RA-negative fraction. These receptors came from a man younger than 35 in good health. Some clones in this sample may be carry-over from other donors' samples.

This rearrangement joins TRBV5-1 to TRBJ2-4; 12 positions agree with TRBD2. V dropped 4 bases and J dropped 6; count of bases not matched to a gene: 8. The germline V gene has CDR1 SGHRS and CDR2 YFSETQ. The CDR3 covers 16 residues. CDR3 bases: TGCGCCAGCAGCCTGTCTAGCGGGAGGGACAGAAACATTCAGTACTTC. This gives the protein CASSLSSGRDRNIQYF.

The rearrangement joins TRBV19 to TRBJ1-2; 8 bases are shared with TRBD1. Germline V gene lookup returns CDR1 LNHDA and CDR2 SQIVND (reference sequence). Unmatched junction bases numbered 7, after V lost 9 bases and J lost 4 bases. The CDR3 runs 13 residues. CDR3 in DNA: TGTGCCAGCGGGCCAGGGGGCAGCTATGGCTACACCTTC. Protein sequence: CASGPGGSYGYTF.

V and J are TRBV28 and TRBJ2-6; D may be TRBD1 (6 bases). Trimming shortened V by 2 bases and J by 0 bases, and 11 bases separated the two germline ends. The CDR3 is made up of 17 amino acids. Per the germline V gene, CDR1 is MDHEN and CDR2 is SYDVKM. The CDR3 is CASSLGGGSSGANVLTF. CDR3 coding DNA: TGTGCCAGCAGTTTAGGGGGCGGCTCCTCTGGGGCCAACGTCCTGACTTTC.